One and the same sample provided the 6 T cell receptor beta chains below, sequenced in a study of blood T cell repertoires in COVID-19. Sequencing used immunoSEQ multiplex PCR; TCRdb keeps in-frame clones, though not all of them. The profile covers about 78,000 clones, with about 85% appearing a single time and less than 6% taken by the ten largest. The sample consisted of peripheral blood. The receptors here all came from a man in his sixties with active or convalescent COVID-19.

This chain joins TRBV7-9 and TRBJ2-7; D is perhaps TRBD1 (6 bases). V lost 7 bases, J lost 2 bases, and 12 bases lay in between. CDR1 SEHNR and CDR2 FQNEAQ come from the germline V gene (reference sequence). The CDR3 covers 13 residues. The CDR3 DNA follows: TGTGCCAGCAATACAGGGATACCCTACGAGCAGTACTTC. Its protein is CASNTGIPYEQYF.

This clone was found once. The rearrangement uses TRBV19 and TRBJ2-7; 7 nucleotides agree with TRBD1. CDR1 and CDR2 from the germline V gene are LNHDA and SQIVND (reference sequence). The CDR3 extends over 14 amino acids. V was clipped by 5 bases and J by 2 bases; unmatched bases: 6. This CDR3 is CASSANRGPYEQYF. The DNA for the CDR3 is TGTGCCAGTAGTGCAAACAGGGGACCCTACGAGCAGTACTTC. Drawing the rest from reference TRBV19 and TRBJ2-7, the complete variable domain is DGGITQSPKYLFRKEGQNVTLSCEQNLNHDAMYWYRQDPGQGLRLIYYSQIVNDFQKGDIAEGYSVSREKKESFPLTVTSAQKNPTAFYLCASSANRGPYEQYFGPGTRLTVT.

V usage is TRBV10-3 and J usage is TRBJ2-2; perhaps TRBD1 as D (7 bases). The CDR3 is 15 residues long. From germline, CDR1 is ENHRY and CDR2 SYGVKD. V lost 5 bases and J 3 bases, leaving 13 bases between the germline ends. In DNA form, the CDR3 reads TGTGCCATCAGTTCGACAGGGAGGCACACCGGGGAGCTGTTTTTT. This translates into CAISSTGRHTGELFF.

CDR3 amino acids: CAWSTSGNFSGNTIYF. The CDR3 bases are TGTGCCTGGAGTACTTCAGGAAACTTCTCTGGAAACACCATATATTTT. V and J are TRBV30 and TRBJ1-3; no firm D call. CDR1 and CDR2 (germline): GTSNPN, SVGIG (reference sequence). The CDR3 covers 16 residues. V was shortened by 2 bases and J by 0 bases, with 14 bases between the two germline ends. Complete variable domain (other parts from reference TRBV30 and TRBJ1-3): SQTIHQWPATLVQPVGSPLSLECTVEGTSNPNLYWYRQAAGRGLQLLFYSVGIGQISSEVPQNLSASRPQDRQFILSSKKLLLSDSGFYLCAWSTSGNFSGNTIYFGEGSWLTVV.

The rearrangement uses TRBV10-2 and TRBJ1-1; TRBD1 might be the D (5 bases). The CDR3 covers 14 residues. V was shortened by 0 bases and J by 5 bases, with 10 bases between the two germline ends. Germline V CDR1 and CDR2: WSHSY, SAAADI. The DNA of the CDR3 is TGCGCCAGCAGTGAGTCGGAGGGGTGGACTGAAGCTTTCTTT. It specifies CASSESEGWTEAFF.

The CDR3 reads CASSPRLADTGELFF. The CDR3 DNA reads as TGTGCCAGCTCACCACGACTAGCAGACACCGGGGAGCTGTTTTTT. This rearrangement joins TRBV18 to TRBJ2-2; 7 bases line up with TRBD2. Germline V gives CDR1 KGHSH, CDR2 LQKENI. The junction had 2 bases not matched to a gene; V was cut back by 1 base and J by 3 bases. The CDR3 has 15 amino acids.